The clone carrying this T cell receptor (beta chain) was observed a handful of times. As yet, its antigen is unknown. Compared with germline, one end of the junction differs, possibly owing to a read error. The source of the sample is a study of T cells after yellow fever vaccination. A 5'RACE template-switching step, the method used to make TCR cDNA, added a universal primer site and UMIs. TCRdb called the 5' RACE reads again in MiXCR, with one record for every CDR3 protein. The sample consists of a few hundred thousand distinct CDR3 sequences, 8% to 9.5% of them appearing once. Whole-study findings and limits: Subsequent to the booster, the majority of primary-vaccination clones reappeared (96% CD4, 88% CD8). Abundant contaminating clonotypes from the bulk population could appear in FACS-sorted repertoires. Weaker in magnitude, the secondary response showed a faster peak on day 5 versus 15.

The CDR3 runs to 14 residues. The chain recombines TRBV12-3 or TRBV12-4 with TRBJ2-1, with 7 positions matching TRBD2. The sample consisted of PBMCs, taken about 49 days after the first yellow fever vaccination. This TCR derives from a man between 18 and 29 years old who received the YFV17D yellow fever vaccine. Here the CDR3 reads CASSVSLAGFGTNF. The CDR3 DNA sequence: TGTGCCAGCAGTGTTAGCCTGGCAGGGTTCGGGACTAACTTC.